This TCR beta chain was identified during a study of cytomegalovirus exposure and HLA in healthy donors (dated by TCRdb to the late 2010s). Context from the whole study: An earlier analysis of around 600 of the donors reported 250 to 300 Gb of sequence data and 100 million to 130 million unique TCR beta sequences from some 180 million T cells. An early release covering just under 650 HLA-typed donors comprised approximately 290 gigabases of sequencing data and around 80 million unique TCR sequences. Of the roughly 400 genotyped donors, around 81% fell in the genetic ancestry cluster associated with self-reported Caucasian donors. The study aimed to test whether cataloging public T cell receptors could reveal signatures of past pathogen exposure. The study profiled the T cell repertoires of hundreds of subjects by immunosequencing and related them to cytomegalovirus serostatus. In addition to the first cohort of 500 to 850 subjects, a separate validation cohort of approximately 120 different subjects was used. The study combined high-throughput TCR immunosequencing, statistical association of individual TCRs with disease status, and machine learning to predict cytomegalovirus infection status. A later analysis re-examined previously published TCR beta repertoires from more than 650 donors and added high-resolution HLA genotyping to investigate patterns of TCR occurrence. In the later analysis, no new phenotypic data were used to find candidate immune exposures; instead, reliance was placed on TCR beta sequences and their occurrence across donors. In an earlier analysis of 587 of the donors, high-throughput TCR beta sequencing was used to judge whether each TCR beta V gene segment behaved as functional or pseudogenic. Donor age, sex, ethnicity and CMV serostatus were compiled alongside the repertoire data. A later genetic analysis took genome-wide SNP genotypes for about 65% of the 666 donors and used that subset as a discovery cohort. All discovery cohort repertoires had been generated using a single sequencing platform. HLA typing covered class I and class II loci at four-digit resolution. The number of donors typed differed by locus, with about 629-640 for A, B, C, DRB1 and DQB1, around 560 for DQA1, about 610 for DPA1, and some 440 for DPB1. Several DR-DQ haplotypes were handled as single units for association and clustering because linkage in the cohort was strong. Across under 500 genotyped donors of the cohort, an average of about 240,000 unique TCR beta nucleotide sequences per donor were sequenced, and 15% to 20% of those sequences were non-productive. Summary of the overall study and its limitations: Correlated functional status among segregating V segments might be attributable to linkage disequilibrium, but an unknown experimental factor could not be ruled out. The classifier was reported to diagnose cytomegalovirus status with high specificity and sensitivity in both the original and validation cohorts. According to a later analysis, most CMV-associated TCR beta chains appeared to be HLA-restricted, and the HLA associations seemed to be driven largely by CMV exposure. In a later analysis, HLA-associated TCR beta chains showed more clonal expansion and lower generation probabilities than non-associated chains that were equally common. According to the authors, the approach could potentially be generalized to other disease states and immunological phenotypes. Most TCR sequences were seen in very few donors, while some public TCRs were found in many individuals. The only immune exposure information available for the cohort was CMV serostatus. The cohort was sequenced for TCR beta chains only, and without alpha or paired-chain data the features that could be detected were limited. The earlier analysis of about 600 of the donors excluded 15 to 20 rarely observed V segments, including chromosome 9 orphons, because counts were too low. Broadly in line with IMGT annotations, most TCR beta V segments showed up in productive rearrangements about 90% or about 30% of the time in an earlier analysis of some 590 of the donors. A later analysis found that TCR association rates varied across HLA loci, with DRB1 alleles showing the most associated TCRs and HLA-C alleles the fewest. A later analysis reported that several top co-occurrence clusters appeared linked to parvovirus B19, influenza, CMV and Epstein-Barr virus. The 87-base-pair reads could not distinguish some IMGT-functional V segments, including TRBV6-2 and TRBV6-3, so those segments were excluded. An association between a missense DCLRE1C variant and V-gene and J-gene trimming of TCR beta chains was found in a later genetic analysis and replicated in an independent cohort. The study listed 150 to 200 TCR beta chains as associated with cytomegalovirus. Assigning TCR associations to individual alleles was difficult when HLA alleles, especially DR and DQ, strongly co-occurred. Presence/absence analyses assumed roughly uniform sequencing depth across donors, an assumption that may not hold. A cluster of highly shared sequence variants was judged likely to represent a technical artifact of the sequencing pipeline. A later genetic analysis reported fewer N-insertions in productive TCRs among donors in an Asian-associated ancestry cluster than the roughly 620-donor mean. In a later analysis, 16,951 TCR beta sequences were associated with specific HLA alleles at a false discovery rate of 0.05. Because HLA typing was missing for some donors at each locus, association tests included only the typed subset. A further reported finding was that TCR beta sequences accurately predicted the HLA-A and HLA-B alleles for most subjects in the first cohort. Three of the identified cytomegalovirus-associated TCR beta chains were confirmed in vitro to be specific for cytomegalovirus antigens.

Compared with germline, V lacks 0 bases and J lacks 3 bases; bases without a gene match: 4. Spanning cysteine to phenylalanine, the CDR3 consists of 15 amino acids. Just the 45-base CDR3 DNA is kept, in frame starting at base 1. CDR1 and CDR2 are read off the germline V gene as KGHSH and LQKENI. With regard to this clone: The antigen it binds to is not known. No qualities accompany the bases; no much larger clone lies one base away.

The protocol used for the library was the immunoSEQ multiplex PCR assay. A mixture of 60 forward primers for TCR Vbeta segments and 13 reverse primers for TCR Jbeta segments was used in the multiplex PCR. A multiplex PCR assay on genomic DNA amplified the CDR3 region of rearranged TCR beta genes. On the Illumina HiSeq System, the amplified TCR beta libraries were sequenced as 87-base-pair reads. Per the authors' processing: In a later analysis, some 80 million unique TCR beta chains were counted across the roughly 670 repertoires, and approximately 11 million of these chains were shared by at least two donors. A nearest-neighbor algorithm error-corrected the raw reads and collapsed the reads into unique sequences, merging closely related sequences to remove PCR and sequencing errors. Alignment of CDR3 sequences to IMGT reference sequences was used to assign V, D and J gene segments. For a sequence to be retained, a match of at least six nucleotides to both a V gene segment and a J gene segment was required. Rearrangements were called productive when the CDR3 lacked stop codons and stayed in frame with V and J; all others were non-productive. Following IMGT convention, CDR3 was defined as the stretch from the second conserved V-encoded cysteine up to the conserved J-encoded phenylalanine. In an earlier analysis of approximately 590 of the donors, sequences lacking an unambiguous match to a single V gene segment were excluded. In an earlier analysis of some 590 of the donors, a V segment was called functional when productive rearrangements were above 56.7%, and segregating when the standard deviation between donors exceeded 5%. A statistical classification framework was developed to diagnose cytomegalovirus status using the catalog of TCR beta chain sequences. A later analysis assigned V and J genes by comparing TCR nucleotide sequences with IMGT/GENE-DB human TR gene sequences. A later analysis assigned CDR3 sequences and most-parsimonious VDJ recombination scenarios with the TCRdist pipeline. In a later analysis, every TCR beta chain was defined by the combination of its CDR3 amino acid sequence and its V-gene family, and reads without a unique V-gene family were dropped. As a way to deal with suspected cross-contamination and a sequencing artifact, a later analysis dropped hundreds of nucleotide sequences that were highly shared and had low generation probability. For each public chain, a later analysis derived a clonal expansion index from normalized ranks of inferred template counts within each repertoire. Generation probabilities in a later analysis came from a VDJ recombination model fitted to out-of-frame rearrangements, and those results were checked against IGoR. In a later analysis, hypergeometric tests were used to score TCR-TCR, TCR-HLA and TCR-CMV co-occurrence, with a repertoire-size bias correction applied to TCR pairs. To estimate false discovery rates, a later analysis permuted the HLA or CMV assignments 20 times. In a later analysis, co-occurring TCRs were grouped using DBSCAN, and TCRdist sequence similarity was added for clustering within HLA-allele-positive subsets. Co-occurrence clustering excluded repertoires with fewer than 30,000 or more than 120,000 public chains, plus five with anomalous nucleotide sharing. TCRdb took over this immuneACCESS table, retaining in-frame rearrangements with V and J assigned. Such tables are incomplete; in checked studies, under half of the missing clones stem from an unresolved V gene, and the remainder is unexplained. That table furnishes V, J and clone size, whereas the DNA furnished D and trimming. Here the sample has under 200,000 clones; approximately 78% occur a single time. The ten most abundant clones make up about 1.5% of the sample.

The cohort consisted of 666 healthy bone marrow donors. Cohort members were all nominally healthy when sampled, although unrecorded immune exposures were likely present. The donor tested CMV seronegative, placing the donor among the roughly 400 seronegative members of the cohort. Each donor provided a peripheral blood sample, and peripheral blood mononuclear cells were used for TCR beta sequencing. Genomic DNA extraction from the blood cell samples was performed with the Qiagen DNeasy Blood Extraction Kit. The source of this sequence is a woman younger than 35 in good health and CMV-seronegative. The sequenced material came from PBMCs. The chain joins TRBV18 to TRBJ2-7; 8 of the junction bases match TRBD2. The nucleotides are TGTGCCAGCTCACCACCGGGCAGCGGGAGCTACGAGCAGTACTTC. Its coded protein is CASSPPGSGSYEQYF.